This T cell receptor beta chain was identified during a study of blood T cells in healthy people across ages. Primed by a sample-barcoded 5' primer and a J-beta primer mix, a second PCR proceeded for about 6 to 11 cycles. TCRdb reanalysed the 5' RACE reads using MiXCR and keeps one entry per CDR3 protein. The data contain about 720,000 distinct CDR3 sequences, about a fifth of them seen just once; the ten biggest clones take up around a fifth. V lost 1 base and J lost 6, with 10 bases in between. The CDR3 is 14 residues long. Per germline, CDR1 SGHTA and CDR2 FQGNSA. The source of this sequence is a man in his 70s in good health. The chain uses TRBV7-2 and TRBJ1-5; the D is unclear. The specimen sequenced was blood. CDR3 loop: CASSLGAFGQPQHF. CDR3 in DNA: TGTGCCAGCAGCTTAGGGGCTTTCGGTCAGCCCCAGCATTTT.